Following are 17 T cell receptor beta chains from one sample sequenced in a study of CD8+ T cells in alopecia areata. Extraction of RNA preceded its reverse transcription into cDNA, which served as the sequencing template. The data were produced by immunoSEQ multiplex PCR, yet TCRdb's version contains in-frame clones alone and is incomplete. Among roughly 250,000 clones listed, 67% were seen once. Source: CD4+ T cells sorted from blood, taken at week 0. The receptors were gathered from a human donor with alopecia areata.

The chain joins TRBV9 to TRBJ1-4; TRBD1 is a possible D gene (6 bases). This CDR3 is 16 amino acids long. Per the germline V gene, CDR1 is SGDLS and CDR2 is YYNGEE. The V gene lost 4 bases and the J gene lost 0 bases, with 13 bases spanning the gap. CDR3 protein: CASSPGQPATNEKLFF. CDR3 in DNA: TGTGCCAGCAGCCCCGGACAGCCTGCAACTAATGAAAAACTGTTTTTT.

The DNA for the CDR3 is TGCAGCGCCGGACAGGGGAGGGATGGCTACACCTTC. It yields the protein CSAGQGRDGYTF. V is TRBV29-1 and J is TRBJ1-2; 9 bases agree with TRBD1. V shed 7 bases and J 6 bases; nucleotides not matched to a gene: 6. Looked up from germline, CDR1 is SQVTM and CDR2 is ANQGSEA. The CDR3 runs 12 residues.

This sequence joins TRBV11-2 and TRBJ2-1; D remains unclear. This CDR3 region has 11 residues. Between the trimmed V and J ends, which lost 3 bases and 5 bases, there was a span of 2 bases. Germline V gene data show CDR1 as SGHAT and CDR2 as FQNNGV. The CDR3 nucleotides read TGTGCCAGCAGCTTTAACAATGAGCAGTTCTTC. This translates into CASSFNNEQFF.

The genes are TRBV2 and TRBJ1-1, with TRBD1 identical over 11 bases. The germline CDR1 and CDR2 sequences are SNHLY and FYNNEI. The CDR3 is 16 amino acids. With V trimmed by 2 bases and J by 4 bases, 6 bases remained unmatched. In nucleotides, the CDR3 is TGTGCCAGCAGTGAAAGGACAGGGGGCGCCGTCACTGAAGCTTTCTTT. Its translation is CASSERTGGAVTEAFF.

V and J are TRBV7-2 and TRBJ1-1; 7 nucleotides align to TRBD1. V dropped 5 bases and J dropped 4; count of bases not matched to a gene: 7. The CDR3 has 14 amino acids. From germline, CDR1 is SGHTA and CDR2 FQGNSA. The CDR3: CASSPGTAPTEAFF. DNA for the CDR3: TGTGCCAGCAGCCCCGGGACAGCCCCCACTGAAGCTTTCTTT.

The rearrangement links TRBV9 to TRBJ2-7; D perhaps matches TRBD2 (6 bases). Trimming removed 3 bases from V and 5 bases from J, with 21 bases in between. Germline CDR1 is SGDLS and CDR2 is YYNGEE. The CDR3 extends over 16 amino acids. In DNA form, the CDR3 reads TGTGCCAGCAGCGGCGGGACCGCACTGGGGTCTGACGAGCAGTACTTC. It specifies CASSGGTALGSDEQYF.

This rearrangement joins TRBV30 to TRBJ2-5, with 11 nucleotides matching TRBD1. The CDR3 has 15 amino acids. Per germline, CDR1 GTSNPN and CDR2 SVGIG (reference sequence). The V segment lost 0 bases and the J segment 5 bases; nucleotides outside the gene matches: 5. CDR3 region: CAWSVDRGRAETQYF. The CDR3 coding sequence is TGTGCCTGGAGTGTGGACAGGGGGCGCGCGGAGACCCAGTACTTC.

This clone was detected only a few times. The CDR3 here is CASSEKGPLMFF. CDR3 in DNA: TGTGCCAGCAGTGAAAAAGGTCCGCTCATGTTCTTC. The V gene is TRBV2, the J gene TRBJ2-1; D is ambiguous. Trimming took off 2 bases at V and 15 bases at J, with 14 bases between the two ends. Germline assignment: CDR1 SNHLY and CDR2 FYNNEI. The CDR3 contains 12 residues.

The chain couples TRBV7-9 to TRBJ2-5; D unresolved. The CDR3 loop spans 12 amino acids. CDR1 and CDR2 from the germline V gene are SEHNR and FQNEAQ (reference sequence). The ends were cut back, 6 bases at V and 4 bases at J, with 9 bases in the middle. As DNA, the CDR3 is TGTGCCAGCAGTTTATGGACAGAGACCCAGTACTTC. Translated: CASSLWTETQYF. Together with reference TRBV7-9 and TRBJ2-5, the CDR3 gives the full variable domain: DTGVSQNPRHKITKRGQNVTFRCDPISEHNRLYWYRQTLGQGPEFLTYFQNEAQLEKSRLLSDRFSAERPKGSFSTLEIQRTEQGDSAMYLCASSLWTETQYFGPGTRLLVL.

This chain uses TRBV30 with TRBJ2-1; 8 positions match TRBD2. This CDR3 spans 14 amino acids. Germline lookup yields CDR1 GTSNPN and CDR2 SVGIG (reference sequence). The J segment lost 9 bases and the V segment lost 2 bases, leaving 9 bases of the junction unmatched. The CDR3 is CAWSLLAGQGEQFF. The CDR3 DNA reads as TGTGCCTGGAGTCTATTAGCGGGGCAGGGTGAGCAGTTCTTC.

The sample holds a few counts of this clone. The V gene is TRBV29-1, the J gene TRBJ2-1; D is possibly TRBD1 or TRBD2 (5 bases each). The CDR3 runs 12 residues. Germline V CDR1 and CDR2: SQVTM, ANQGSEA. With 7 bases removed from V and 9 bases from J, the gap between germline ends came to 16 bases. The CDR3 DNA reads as TGCAGCGGGGACGGAGATTATGGTGAGCAGTTCTTC. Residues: CSGDGDYGEQFF.

The CDR3 nucleotides are TGTGCCAGCAGCGTAGCTACGTGGGCTGAGCAGTTCTTC. Amino acids: CASSVATWAEQFF. The chain joins TRBV9 to TRBJ2-1; D is ambiguous. CDR1 and CDR2 (germline): SGDLS, YYNGEE. This CDR3 is built from 13 residues. Trimming shortened V by 0 bases and J by 9 bases, and 10 bases separated the two germline ends.

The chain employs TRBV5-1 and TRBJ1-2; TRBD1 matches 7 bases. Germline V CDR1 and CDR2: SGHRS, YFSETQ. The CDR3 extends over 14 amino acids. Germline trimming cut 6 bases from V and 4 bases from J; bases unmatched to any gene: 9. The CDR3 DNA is TGCGCCAGCAAAGCGGAATGGACAGGCTATGGCTACACCTTC. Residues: CASKAEWTGYGYTF.

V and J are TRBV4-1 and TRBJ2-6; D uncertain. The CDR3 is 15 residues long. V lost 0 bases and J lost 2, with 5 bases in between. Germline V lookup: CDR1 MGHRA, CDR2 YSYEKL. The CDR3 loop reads CASSQEGTGANVLTF. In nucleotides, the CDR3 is TGCGCCAGCAGCCAAGAAGGAACTGGGGCCAACGTCCTGACTTTC.

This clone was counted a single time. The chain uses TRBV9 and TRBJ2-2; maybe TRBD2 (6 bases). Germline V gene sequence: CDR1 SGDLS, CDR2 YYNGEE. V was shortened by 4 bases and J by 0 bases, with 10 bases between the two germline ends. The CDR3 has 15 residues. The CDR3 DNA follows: TGTGCCAGCAGCCCCCGCGGGGCGAACACCGGGGAGCTGTTTTTT. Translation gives CASSPRGANTGELFF.

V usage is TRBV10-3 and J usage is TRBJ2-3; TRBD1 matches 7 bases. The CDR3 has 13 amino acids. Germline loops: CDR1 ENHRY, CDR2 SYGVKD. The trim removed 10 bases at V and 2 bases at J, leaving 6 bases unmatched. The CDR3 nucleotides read TGTGCCACCCGGGACAGTACCACAGATACGCAGTATTTT. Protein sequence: CATRDSTTDTQYF.

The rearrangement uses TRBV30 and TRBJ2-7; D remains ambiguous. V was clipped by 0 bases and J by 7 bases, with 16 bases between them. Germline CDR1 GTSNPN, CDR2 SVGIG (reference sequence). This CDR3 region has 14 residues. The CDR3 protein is CAWSVRRLSGEQYF. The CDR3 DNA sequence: TGTGCCTGGAGTGTCAGGCGTCTCTCGGGTGAGCAGTACTTC.